This T cell receptor beta chain derives from a study of vaccination and CD4 T cells after COVID-19. About the research overall: The convalescents comprised six males and four females, two of them Hispanic.

Once obtained from cultured CD4+ T cells, the DNA was sequenced using the Oncomine TCR Beta short-read assay. TCRdb passed the PCR reads through MiXCR, listing each CDR3 protein once. The table lists roughly 10,000 distinct CDR3 sequences, around a third of them singletons. This clonotype was seen only a few times. Its antigen is still unknown. Treatment: approximately 10-day PBMC culture with coronavirus spike peptide pools or control peptides (ViraFEST assay). After expanding antigen-specific T cells with peptide pools, ViraFEST sequenced their TCRs. Cultures of PBMCs, some 2 million per well, were set up with roughly 9.5 IU/ml IL-2 and around 9.7 ug/ml peptide pools. Half of the medium was exchanged for fresh IL-2 medium, first on day 3 and then on day 7. The TCR sequence derives from a human donor who had recovered from COVID-19. Specimen: CD4+ T cells from blood, cultured in vitro, collected after SARS-CoV-2 vaccination.

The DNA for the CDR3 is TGTGCCACCAGCAGAGATTTGACTAGCACAGATACGCAGTATTTT. Protein: CATSRDLTSTDTQYF. The chain employs TRBV15 and TRBJ2-3; D is ambiguous. The CDR3 loop spans 15 amino acids. CDR1 and CDR2 (germline): LNHNV, YYDKDF (reference sequence). Trimming removed 0 bases at V and 0 bases at J, with 7 bases between.